This T cell receptor (beta chain) was captured in a study of human T cells and chemical hapten exposure. MiXCR was run by TCRdb on the RACE reads, yielding one entry per CDR3 protein. The profile shows 90,000 to 110,000 distinct CDR3 sequences, roughly a tenth of them singletons. The time point denotes: patch test 2, 6 weeks after DPC sensitization. The treatment was: therapeutic diphenylcyclopropenone sensitization with weekly scalp DPC. Donation of samples came from alopecia patients who were 18 to 70 years old and suitable for DPC. Study results and caveats: TCRs at high frequency, those above 1 in 1000, did not change with DPC sensitization.

This clonotype was counted many times. Its antigen remains unknown. Sequenced here: whole blood, sampled in connection with sensitization to the hapten diphenylcyclopropenone (DPC). The receptor was derived from a middle-aged woman with alopecia areata. Some clones in this sample may be carry-over from other donors' samples.

This CDR3 is CSARTGNTGELFF. CDR3 bases: TGCAGCGCCCGGACAGGAAACACCGGGGAGCTGTTTTTT. J is TRBJ2-2 and V is TRBV29-1; TRBD1 aligns across 7 bases. V trimming: 7 bases; J trimming: 2 bases; junction bases outside the gene matches: 4. Germline values: CDR1 SQVTM, CDR2 ANQGSEA. The CDR3 loop spans 13 amino acids.